What follows are 13 T cell receptor beta chains derived from one specimen sequenced in a study of identical twins. TCRdb independently ran MiXCR on the 5' RACE reads; one entry per CDR3 protein. The repertoire holds 400,000 to 500,000 distinct CDR3 sequences, with roughly 20% as singletons. Sequenced sample: naive T cells sorted from blood. These receptors all come from a man aged 50 to 59 in good health.

This clonotype was found a few times. The CDR3 nucleotides are TGCAGCGTTACGGACAACTACGAGCAGTACTTC. Its translation is CSVTDNYEQYF. The J gene is TRBJ2-7, the V gene TRBV29-1, with D tentatively TRBD1 (5 bases). Germline CDR1 reads SQVTM; CDR2 reads ANQGSEA. V was cut by 5 bases and J by 3 bases, with 8 bases left in between. There are 11 residues in the CDR3.

This clonotype occurred a few times. The chain employs TRBV20-1 and TRBJ2-2, with 9 bases aligning to TRBD2. The CDR3 consists of 17 residues. V gave up 3 bases and J gave up 7 bases; unmatched junction bases: 15. Germline assignment: CDR1 DFQATT and CDR2 SNEGSKA (reference sequence). The CDR3 spells CSASPLKAGGRVGELFF. DNA of the CDR3: TGCAGTGCTAGCCCTCTAAAAGCGGGGGGAAGAGTCGGGGAGCTGTTTTTT.

The gene calls are TRBV20-1 and TRBJ1-3, with 12 bases fitting TRBD1. In germline, CDR1 is DFQATT, CDR2 SNEGSKA (reference sequence). This CDR3 has 15 residues. J was trimmed by 4 bases and V by 3 bases; bases with no gene match: 4. The CDR3 sequence: CSARRDRGPGNTIYF. The DNA for the CDR3 is TGCAGTGCTAGGAGGGACAGGGGGCCGGGAAACACCATATATTTT.

V usage is TRBV20-1 and J usage is TRBJ2-7; 13 positions match TRBD2. From germline, CDR1 is DFQATT and CDR2 SNEGSKA (reference sequence). The V and J ends lost 5 bases and 5 bases, in that order; junction bases with no gene match: 9. CDR3 length: 15 amino acids. The CDR3 protein is CSARGTSGTSHEQYF. Here the CDR3 DNA reads TGCAGTGCTCGCGGGACTAGCGGGACGTCCCACGAGCAGTACTTC.

The chain links TRBV6-2 or TRBV6-3 to TRBJ1-3; D uncertain. The germline gives CDR1 MNHEY, CDR2 SVGEGT. The CDR3 totals 14 residues. The V end lost 4 bases, the J end lost 0 bases, and 7 bases lay between the germline ends. The CDR3 reads CASSFGSSGNTIYF. As DNA, the CDR3 is TGTGCCAGCAGTTTCGGATCCTCTGGAAACACCATATATTTT.

This clonotype was counted between two and nine times. The CDR3 DNA reads TGTGCCAGCAGCCAAAGTATGGGAAATGAAAAACTGTTTTTT. It is translated as CASSQSMGNEKLFF. The rearrangement joins TRBV4-2 to TRBJ1-4; D gene unclear. The CDR3 runs 14 residues. Trimming took 2 bases from V and 5 from J, leaving 9 bases between them. The germline V gene encodes CDR1 LGHNA and CDR2 YNFKEQ.

The chain combines TRBV4-1 with TRBJ1-5, with a possible D match to TRBD1 (6 bases). V was trimmed by 0 bases and J by 5 bases, leaving 14 bases between them. Germline V gives CDR1 MGHRA, CDR2 YSYEKL. The CDR3 consists of 16 residues. The CDR3: CASSQESTGRHQPQHF. DNA for the CDR3: TGCGCCAGCAGCCAAGAGAGTACAGGGAGGCATCAGCCCCAGCATTTT.

V usage is TRBV29-1 and J usage is TRBJ2-7; D gene ambiguous. This CDR3 is built from 14 residues. The germline V gene encodes CDR1 SQVTM and CDR2 ANQGSEA. V was clipped by 4 bases and J by 3 bases, with 16 bases between them. The DNA for the CDR3 is TGCAGCGTTGCATCTGACACGTGGCGCTACGAGCAGTACTTC. Residues: CSVASDTWRYEQYF.

In its sample, this clonotype was seen many times. V gene TRBV20-1 combines with J gene TRBJ2-1; the match to TRBD1 covers 9 bases. J gave up 2 bases and V 1 base, and 0 bases lay outside the gene matches. Germline V gene sequence: CDR1 DFQATT, CDR2 SNEGSKA (reference sequence). This CDR3 spans 14 amino acids. CDR3 nucleotide sequence: TGCAGTGCTAGAGGGGACAGGGCCTACAATGAGCAGTTCTTC. Protein product: CSARGDRAYNEQFF.

This clonotype was observed a handful of times. The rearrangement links TRBV7-2 to TRBJ2-7; TRBD1 might be the D (6 bases). The germline V and J ends were trimmed by 1 base and 4 bases, with 11 bases remaining between them. This CDR3 is 14 amino acids long. Germline V lookup: CDR1 SGHTA, CDR2 FQGNSA. CDR3 protein: CASSLVLGQYEQYF. CDR3 bases: TGTGCCAGCAGCTTAGTGTTAGGACAGTACGAGCAGTACTTC.

This clonotype was observed a single time. This chain connects TRBV7-9 to TRBJ2-7; no clear D gene. The CDR3 consists of 12 residues. With 5 bases removed from V and 5 bases from J, the gap between germline ends came to 10 bases. CDR1 and CDR2 (germline): SEHNR, FQNEAQ (reference sequence). The CDR3 loop is CASSQVGDEQYF. Written as DNA, the CDR3 is TGTGCCAGCAGCCAGGTGGGCGACGAGCAGTACTTC.

This clonotype was picked up many times. The rearrangement uses TRBV10-3 and TRBJ2-1, with unresolved D. Germline V gives CDR1 ENHRY, CDR2 SYGVKD. V shed 0 bases and J shed 8 bases, with 11 bases lying between them. CDR3 length: 14 residues. The CDR3 bases are TGTGCCATCAGTGAGTCAGATAGTGCGGATGAGCAGTTCTTC. Amino acid sequence: CAISESDSADEQFF.

J is TRBJ2-1 and V is TRBV6-2 or TRBV6-3; possibly TRBD1 or TRBD2 for D (5 bases each). Per germline, CDR1 MNHEY and CDR2 SVGEGT. There are 18 residues in the CDR3. The V and J ends lost 4 bases and 0 bases respectively, with 19 bases between them. CDR3 amino acids: CASSFTRSGRVSYNEQFF. The CDR3 bases are TGTGCCAGCAGTTTTACTAGGTCCGGCAGGGTCTCCTACAATGAGCAGTTCTTC.